Detailed here is one T cell receptor (beta chain). Cells were sorted from thawed PBMC rested overnight and stained with GMM-loaded CD1B tetramer, viability dye and anti-CD3. C32 glucose monomycolate from Rhodococcus equi was loaded onto the CD1B tetramers. Libraries were prepared by immunoSEQ multiplex PCR; TCRdb keeps only in-frame clonotypes and omits some of them. The sample carries 85,000 to 90,000 clones, approximately 91% recorded once. The data are from a study of T cells in tuberculosis. V lost 0 bases, J lost 2 bases, and 14 bases lay in between. Looked up from germline, CDR1 is SGHAT and CDR2 is FQDESV (reference sequence). CDR3 size: 17 residues.

Sequenced input: CD1b-GMM tetramer-negative cells sorted from PBMCs. This rearrangement joins TRBV11-1 to TRBJ1-5, with D maybe TRBD1 (6 bases). This TCR derives from an adult woman with latent tuberculosis. This CDR3 reads CASSLAPTRTGNQPQHF. The CDR3, as DNA: TGTGCCAGCAGCTTAGCACCCACTCGGACAGGCAATCAGCCCCAGCATTTT. The full variable domain, its missing parts supplied by reference TRBV11-1 and TRBJ1-5, is EAEVAQSPRYKITEKSQAVAFWCDPISGHATLYWYRQILGQGPELLVQFQDESVVDDSQLPKDRFSAERLKGVDSTLKIQPAELGDSAMYLCASSLAPTRTGNQPQHFGDGTRLSIL.